This is a list of T cell receptor beta chains from one sample in a study of blood T cell repertoires in COVID-19. The data were produced by immunoSEQ multiplex PCR, yet TCRdb's version contains in-frame clones alone and is incomplete. Found here are 380,000 or so clones, approximately 89% of them singletons; the top ten hold about 1.5%. The sample consisted of PBMCs or T cells enriched from blood (not recorded which). The receptor set was obtained from a man aged 25-40 years who had recovered from COVID-19. CDR3s include the opening cysteine and the closing phenylalanine or tryptophan. Each record gives: CDR3 protein, CDR3 DNA, clone size, J gene, V gene, D gene. D genes are given only for firm matches. Clone size is given for some rows only: seen once, a few or many times, or a class if the clone is expanded.

CDR3aa: CASGLGQGKTNEKLFF
CDR3nt: TGTGCTAGTGGTTTGGGCCAGGGCAAGACTAATGAAAAACTGTTTTTT
abundance: -
j_gene: TRBJ1-4
v_gene: TRBV12-5
d_gene: -

CDR3aa: CATSRLDRGYNEQFF
CDR3nt: TGTGCCACCAGCAGGTTGGACAGGGGGTACAATGAGCAGTTCTTC
abundance: -
j_gene: TRBJ2-1
v_gene: TRBV15
d_gene: TRBD1

CDR3aa: CASSWGDEQFF
CDR3nt: TGTGCCAGCAGCTGGGGAGATGAGCAGTTCTTC
abundance: -
j_gene: TRBJ2-1
v_gene: TRBV5-4
d_gene: -

CDR3aa: CASSSQGRGGTVTQYF
CDR3nt: TGCGCCAGCAGCTCGCAGGGGCGGGGGGGCACAGTGACCCAGTACTTC
abundance: -
j_gene: TRBJ2-5
v_gene: TRBV5-1
d_gene: TRBD2

CDR3aa: CASSSQGAHQPQHF
CDR3nt: TGTGCCAGCAGCTCACAGGGGGCGCATCAGCCCCAGCATTTT
abundance: -
j_gene: TRBJ1-5
v_gene: TRBV3-1/TRBV3-2
d_gene: TRBD1

CDR3aa: CASSPSRSVFEGYTF
CDR3nt: TGTGCCAGCAGCCCATCGCGTTCTGTATTTGAAGGCTACACCTTC
abundance: -
j_gene: TRBJ1-2
v_gene: TRBV7-9
d_gene: -

CDR3aa: CASSYGTGSTDTQYF
CDR3nt: TGTGCCAGCAGTTACGGGACAGGGTCCACAGATACGCAGTATTTT
abundance: -
j_gene: TRBJ2-3
v_gene: TRBV6-5
d_gene: TRBD1

CDR3aa: CASSVSESGYTF
CDR3nt: TGTGCCAGCAGTGTTTCCGAGAGTGGCTACACCTTC
abundance: -
j_gene: TRBJ1-2
v_gene: TRBV2
d_gene: -

CDR3aa: CASSYTIAGANVLTF
CDR3nt: TGTGCCAGCAGTTACACAATTGCTGGGGCCAACGTCCTGACTTTC
abundance: few
j_gene: TRBJ2-6
v_gene: TRBV6-2/TRBV6-3
d_gene: -

CDR3aa: CASRGSENLWREYF
CDR3nt: TGTGCCAGCAGGGGGTCGGAGAACCTTTGGAGGGAGTACTTC
abundance: -
j_gene: TRBJ2-7
v_gene: TRBV7-9
d_gene: -

CDR3aa: CASSPPRAEGLYEQYF
CDR3nt: TGTGCCAGCAGCCCGCCTCGGGCCGAGGGACTCTACGAGCAGTACTTC
abundance: once
j_gene: TRBJ2-7
v_gene: TRBV7-9
d_gene: -

CDR3aa: CASSPTYRGAIYNEQFF
CDR3nt: TGTGCCAGCTCACCAACGTACCGGGGGGCAATCTACAATGAGCAGTTCTTC
abundance: -
j_gene: TRBJ2-1
v_gene: TRBV18
d_gene: -

CDR3aa: CASSYREIPYEQYF
CDR3nt: TGTGCCAGCAGTTACAGGGAGATTCCCTACGAGCAGTACTTC
abundance: few
j_gene: TRBJ2-7
v_gene: TRBV6-6
d_gene: -

CDR3aa: CASSQDSSEGAVPQHF
CDR3nt: TGCGCCAGCAGCCAAGATTCGTCAGAGGGGGCGGTGCCCCAGCATTTT
abundance: -
j_gene: TRBJ1-5
v_gene: TRBV4-1
d_gene: TRBD1

CDR3aa: CASSLYSGGADTQYF
CDR3nt: TGTGCCAGCAGTTTATATAGCGGGGGTGCAGATACGCAGTATTTT
abundance: -
j_gene: TRBJ2-3
v_gene: TRBV27
d_gene: TRBD2

CDR3aa: CASSEGHSYGYTF
CDR3nt: TGTGCCAGCAGTGAGGGACACTCCTATGGCTACACCTTC
abundance: -
j_gene: TRBJ1-2
v_gene: TRBV6-1
d_gene: -

CDR3aa: CASSPLPGQRTMGYTF
CDR3nt: TGTGCCAGCAGTCCCCTACCCGGACAGAGAACTATGGGCTACACCTTC
abundance: -
j_gene: TRBJ1-2
v_gene: TRBV27
d_gene: -

CDR3aa: CASSLAQIRGANYGYTF
CDR3nt: TGTGCCAGCAGCTTAGCCCAGATCAGGGGAGCGAACTATGGCTACACCTTC
abundance: -
j_gene: TRBJ1-2
v_gene: TRBV7-9
d_gene: -

CDR3aa: CASQGFRNQPQHF
CDR3nt: TGTGCCAGCCAGGGTTTTCGGAATCAGCCCCAGCATTTT
abundance: -
j_gene: TRBJ1-5
v_gene: TRBV2
d_gene: -

CDR3aa: CASSLAQGGETYSEAFF
CDR3nt: TGTGCCAGCAGCTTGGCCCAGGGTGGCGAGACCTACAGTGAAGCTTTCTTT
abundance: -
j_gene: TRBJ1-1
v_gene: TRBV5-4
d_gene: -

CDR3aa: CASSLQQGKSPLHF
CDR3nt: TGTGCCAGTAGTCTCCAGCAGGGTAAATCACCCCTCCACTTT
abundance: -
j_gene: TRBJ1-6
v_gene: TRBV19
d_gene: -

CDR3aa: CASTPGQAISGANVLTF
CDR3nt: TGCGCCAGCACACCGGGACAGGCAATTTCTGGGGCCAACGTCCTGACTTTC
abundance: -
j_gene: TRBJ2-6
v_gene: TRBV5-1
d_gene: TRBD1

CDR3aa: CASSRLYNEQFF
CDR3nt: TGTGCCAGCAGCCGACTGTACAATGAGCAGTTCTTC
abundance: -
j_gene: TRBJ2-1
v_gene: TRBV3-1/TRBV3-2
d_gene: -

CDR3aa: CASSPFHGANTEAFF
CDR3nt: TGTGCCAGCAGCCCATTCCATGGGGCGAACACTGAAGCTTTCTTT
abundance: once
j_gene: TRBJ1-1
v_gene: TRBV4-2
d_gene: -

CDR3aa: CASSRQGMTLSGNTIYF
CDR3nt: TGCGCCAGCAGCCGGCAGGGGATGACACTCTCTGGAAACACCATATATTTT
abundance: -
j_gene: TRBJ1-3
v_gene: TRBV4-1
d_gene: -

CDR3aa: CASSEFYFQGANEKLFF
CDR3nt: TGCGCCAGCAGTGAGTTCTATTTTCAGGGGGCGAATGAAAAACTGTTTTTT
abundance: -
j_gene: TRBJ1-4
v_gene: TRBV10-2
d_gene: TRBD1

CDR3aa: CASSLPLTGEETQYF
CDR3nt: TGTGCCAGCAGCTTACCTCTGACAGGGGAAGAGACCCAGTACTTC
abundance: -
j_gene: TRBJ2-5
v_gene: TRBV7-2
d_gene: TRBD1

CDR3aa: CASSPTSNTEAFF
CDR3nt: TGTGCCAGCAGCCCCACAAGTAACACTGAAGCTTTCTTT
abundance: -
j_gene: TRBJ1-1
v_gene: TRBV11-2
d_gene: -

CDR3aa: CASSLKSGGGNTIYF
CDR3nt: TGTGCCAGCAGCTTAAAGTCAGGGGGTGGAAACACCATATATTTT
abundance: -
j_gene: TRBJ1-3
v_gene: TRBV7-9
d_gene: TRBD1

CDR3aa: CASSFLGQGLYSPLHF
CDR3nt: TGTGCCAGCAGTTTTTTGGGACAGGGTTTGTATTCACCCCTCCACTTT
abundance: -
j_gene: TRBJ1-6
v_gene: TRBV27
d_gene: TRBD1

CDR3aa: CASSINGLAGYNEQFF
CDR3nt: TGTGCCAGTAGTATAAATGGTCTAGCGGGTTACAATGAGCAGTTCTTC
abundance: -
j_gene: TRBJ2-1
v_gene: TRBV19
d_gene: TRBD2

CDR3aa: CASSITGLGNQPQHF
CDR3nt: TGTGCCAGCAGTATAACAGGGTTAGGCAATCAGCCCCAGCATTTT
abundance: -
j_gene: TRBJ1-5
v_gene: TRBV6-5
d_gene: -

CDR3aa: CASSFSGTGGYSQPQHF
CDR3nt: TGTGCCAGCAGCTTCTCCGGGACAGGGGGATATAGTCAGCCCCAGCATTTT
abundance: once
j_gene: TRBJ1-5
v_gene: TRBV5-5
d_gene: TRBD1

CDR3aa: CASRAEGRAGELFF
CDR3nt: TGTGCCAGCCGTGCGGAGGGGCGCGCCGGGGAGCTGTTTTTT
abundance: -
j_gene: TRBJ2-2
v_gene: TRBV18
d_gene: -

CDR3aa: CASSERPYSGNTIYF
CDR3nt: TGTGCCAGCAGTGAACGCCCCTACTCTGGAAACACCATATATTTT
abundance: -
j_gene: TRBJ1-3
v_gene: TRBV6-1
d_gene: -

CDR3aa: CASSPVLAGGRYEQYF
CDR3nt: TGTGCCAGTAGCCCCGTTTTGGCGGGGGGGCGGTACGAGCAGTACTTC
abundance: -
j_gene: TRBJ2-7
v_gene: TRBV19
d_gene: TRBD2

CDR3aa: CASSLDRAGNTIYF
CDR3nt: TGTGCCAGCAGCCTGGACAGGGCTGGAAACACCATATATTTT
abundance: -
j_gene: TRBJ1-3
v_gene: TRBV7-8
d_gene: TRBD1

CDR3aa: CASSRGQGGLNTEAFF
CDR3nt: TGTGCCAGTAGTAGAGGACAGGGCGGGCTGAACACTGAAGCTTTCTTT
abundance: -
j_gene: TRBJ1-1
v_gene: TRBV19
d_gene: TRBD1

CDR3aa: CASSGQGANTGELFF
CDR3nt: TGTGCCAGCTCAGGACAGGGGGCGAACACCGGGGAGCTGTTTTTT
abundance: -
j_gene: TRBJ2-2
v_gene: TRBV18
d_gene: TRBD1

CDR3aa: CASSIGVERSPQHF
CDR3nt: TGTGCCAGTAGTATAGGTGTCGAACGCAGTCCCCAGCATTTT
abundance: -
j_gene: TRBJ1-5
v_gene: TRBV19
d_gene: -

CDR3aa: CASSIPWQGALEVEDQPQHF
CDR3nt: TGTGCCAGTAGTATTCCTTGGCAGGGGGCGTTGGAAGTAGAGGATCAGCCCCAGCATTTT
abundance: -
j_gene: TRBJ1-5
v_gene: TRBV19
d_gene: TRBD1

CDR3aa: CATSRPGGTGRTEAFF
CDR3nt: TGTGCCACCAGCAGACCTGGGGGGACAGGGCGGACTGAAGCTTTCTTT
abundance: -
j_gene: TRBJ1-1
v_gene: TRBV15
d_gene: TRBD1

CDR3aa: CASSLQGNSPLHF
CDR3nt: TGTGCCAGCAGTTTGCAGGGGAATTCACCCCTCCACTTT
abundance: -
j_gene: TRBJ1-6
v_gene: TRBV5-4
d_gene: -

CDR3aa: CASSVGSGTAGGTEAFF
CDR3nt: TGTGCCAGCAGCGTAGGGTCGGGGACGGCGGGAGGGACTGAAGCTTTCTTT
abundance: -
j_gene: TRBJ1-1
v_gene: TRBV9
d_gene: -

CDR3aa: CASSSTDGYTF
CDR3nt: TGTGCCAGCAGTAGCACAGACGGCTACACCTTC
abundance: -
j_gene: TRBJ1-2
v_gene: TRBV6-6
d_gene: -

CDR3aa: CASSLTGMNYGYTF
CDR3nt: TGTGCCAGCAGCCTTACAGGGATGAACTATGGCTACACCTTC
abundance: -
j_gene: TRBJ1-2
v_gene: TRBV14
d_gene: -

CDR3aa: CASSPFQGMNTEAFF
CDR3nt: TGTGCCAGTAGTCCCTTCCAGGGTATGAACACTGAAGCTTTCTTT
abundance: -
j_gene: TRBJ1-1
v_gene: TRBV19
d_gene: -

CDR3aa: CASSQGWGPDEQYF
CDR3nt: TGCGCCAGCAGCCAAGGATGGGGGCCCGACGAGCAGTACTTC
abundance: -
j_gene: TRBJ2-7
v_gene: TRBV4-1
d_gene: -

CDR3aa: CASSQDLGGGAYEQFF
CDR3nt: TGCGCCAGCAGCCAAGATCTGGGCGGGGGGGCGTATGAGCAGTTCTTC
abundance: -
j_gene: TRBJ2-1
v_gene: TRBV4-1
d_gene: TRBD2

CDR3aa: CASSPTGTGIYGYTF
CDR3nt: TGTGCCAGCTCACCAACCGGGACAGGGATCTATGGCTACACCTTC
abundance: -
j_gene: TRBJ1-2
v_gene: TRBV18
d_gene: TRBD1

CDR3aa: CASSQRPGLGTEAFF
CDR3nt: TGCGCCAGCAGCCAGCGACCGGGACTGGGGACTGAAGCTTTCTTT
abundance: -
j_gene: TRBJ1-1
v_gene: TRBV4-3
d_gene: -

CDR3aa: CSVEVGQDILRPSYEQYF
CDR3nt: TGCAGCGTTGAAGTTGGGCAGGATATCCTTCGGCCATCCTACGAGCAGTACTTC
abundance: -
j_gene: TRBJ2-7
v_gene: TRBV29-1
d_gene: -

CDR3aa: CASSPGASGNYNEQFF
CDR3nt: TGTGCCAGCAGCCCAGGGGCTAGTGGAAACTACAATGAGCAGTTCTTC
abundance: -
j_gene: TRBJ2-1
v_gene: TRBV5-5
d_gene: -

CDR3aa: CASSPGQGILVSPLHF
CDR3nt: TGTGCCAGCAGCCCAGGACAGGGGATTTTAGTATCACCCCTCCACTTT
abundance: -
j_gene: TRBJ1-6
v_gene: TRBV7-9
d_gene: TRBD1

CDR3aa: CASSWGQGSGELFF
CDR3nt: TGTGCCAGCAGTTGGGGACAGGGGTCCGGGGAGCTGTTTTTT
abundance: -
j_gene: TRBJ2-2
v_gene: TRBV6-2/TRBV6-3
d_gene: TRBD1

CDR3aa: CAWSALGTGIYEQYF
CDR3nt: TGTGCCTGGAGTGCTTTGGGGACAGGGATCTACGAGCAGTACTTC
abundance: -
j_gene: TRBJ2-7
v_gene: TRBV30
d_gene: TRBD1

CDR3aa: CASSLNGRGNQETQYF
CDR3nt: TGTGCCAGCAGCTTAAACGGCAGGGGAAATCAAGAGACCCAGTACTTC
abundance: few
j_gene: TRBJ2-5
v_gene: TRBV7-3
d_gene: -